A single sample gave rise to the 32 T cell receptor beta chains below, sequenced in a study of T-cell memory formation after mild COVID-19. TCRdb recomputed calls from the 5' RACE reads with MiXCR, one row per CDR3 protein. The sample records under 600,000 distinct CDR3 sequences, roughly 20% being singletons. Sequencing was performed on PBMCs or a T cell subset sorted from them (not recorded which). The origin of the receptors is an adult woman who had mild COVID-19 (a few samples of this study predate the infection). Cell type and time point are not known.

The rearrangement joins TRBV29-1 to TRBJ1-3; D is perhaps TRBD1 (6 bases). Germline loops: CDR1 SQVTM, CDR2 ANQGSEA. The CDR3 has 16 amino acids. The ends were cut back, 4 bases at V and 4 bases at J, with 20 bases in the middle. The CDR3 DNA reads as TGCAGCGTTGTACACCTATCCCCGGGACACGGAAACACCATATATTTT. Translating it yields CSVVHLSPGHGNTIYF.

This clonotype came up many times. The J gene is TRBJ2-5, the V gene TRBV7-9; 8 bases match TRBD2. V lost 4 bases to trimming and J lost 2 bases; unmatched junction nucleotides: 6. The CDR3 extends over 15 amino acids. Germline V CDR1 and CDR2: SEHNR, FQNEAQ (reference sequence). The CDR3 DNA reads as TGTGCCAGCAGCTCGGGCTTAGCGGGGCAAGAGACCCAGTACTTC. This gives the protein CASSSGLAGQETQYF.

Only a few counts were recorded for this clonotype. The chain links TRBV9 to TRBJ2-3; TRBD2 agrees at 8 bases. Unmatched junction bases numbered 2, after V lost 1 base and J lost 1 base. Germline V gives CDR1 SGDLS, CDR2 YYNGEE. This CDR3 has 15 amino acids. The CDR3 loop is CASSVYSGGTDTQYF. DNA for the CDR3: TGTGCCAGCAGCGTATATAGCGGGGGCACAGATACGCAGTATTTT.

This clonotype was counted between two and nine times. The V and J genes are TRBV7-3 and TRBJ2-1, with D possibly TRBD1 on 5 matching bases. Germline V lookup: CDR1 SGHTA, CDR2 FQGTGA. Trimming took 5 bases from V and 1 from J, leaving 9 bases between them. This CDR3 region has 14 residues. DNA for the CDR3: TGTGCCAGCAGCACTGACAGTTCCTACAATGAGCAGTTCTTC. Protein sequence: CASSTDSSYNEQFF. Filled out from reference TRBV7-3 and TRBJ2-1, the complete variable domain reads GAGVSQTPSNKVTEKGKYVELRCDPISGHTALYWYRQSLGQGPEFLIYFQGTGAADDSGLPNDRFFAVRPEGSVSTLKIQRTERGDSAVYLCASSTDSSYNEQFFGPGTRLTVL.

This clonotype has more than one count but fewer than ten. The chain combines TRBV2 with TRBJ2-1, with D tentatively TRBD2 (7 bases). There are 15 residues in the CDR3. The germline V gene encodes CDR1 SNHLY and CDR2 FYNNEI. The V end lost 2 bases, the J end lost 3 bases, and 11 bases lay between the germline ends. CDR3 in amino acids: CASSEMRGLYNEQFF. Here the CDR3 DNA reads TGTGCCAGCAGTGAAATGCGGGGGCTCTACAATGAGCAGTTCTTC.

This chain connects TRBV2 to TRBJ2-1; 10 positions agree with TRBD2. Germline V gene lookup returns CDR1 SNHLY and CDR2 FYNNEI. This CDR3 comprises 16 residues. V trimming: 6 bases; J trimming: 1 base; junction bases outside the gene matches: 6. CDR3 loop: CASRDLAGGSYNEQFF. CDR3 bases: TGTGCCAGCAGGGACTTAGCGGGGGGTTCCTACAATGAGCAGTTCTTC.

This clonotype was picked up a small number of times. The rearrangement uses TRBV15 and TRBJ2-1, with TRBD2 matching over 16 bases. The CDR3 spans 15 residues. Per germline, CDR1 LNHNV and CDR2 YYDKDF (reference sequence). V lost 11 bases, J lost 7 bases, and 8 bases stayed unmatched. CDR3 DNA sequence: TGTGCCGCGAGCCCGGGACTAGCGGGGGGGAATGAGCAGTTCTTC. It yields the protein CAASPGLAGGNEQFF. The whole variable domain, remainder taken from reference TRBV15 and TRBJ2-1, is DAMVIQNPRYQVTQFGKPVTLSCSQTLNHNVMYWYQQKSSQAPKLLFHYYDKDFNNEADTPDNFQSRRPNTSFCFLDIRSPGLGDTAMYLCAASPGLAGGNEQFFGPGTRLTVL.

The chain links TRBV7-6 to TRBJ2-3, with TRBD2 matching over 7 bases. The CDR3 has 15 amino acids. V shed 1 base, J shed 2 bases, and the junction held 3 bases outside the gene matches. The germline gives CDR1 SGHVS, CDR2 FNYEAQ. DNA for the CDR3: TGTGCCAGCAGCTTAGAGCGGGGTAACACAGATACGCAGTATTTT. It is translated as CASSLERGNTDTQYF.

This clonotype was recorded only once. This chain connects TRBV18 to TRBJ2-1; D is perhaps TRBD2 (5 bases). Germline CDR1 and CDR2: KGHSH and LQKENI. The CDR3 is 13 amino acids. Trimming took 3 bases from V and 6 from J, leaving 9 bases between them. CDR3 residues: CASSPPGVNEQFF. In nucleotides, the CDR3 is TGTGCCAGCTCACCCCCCGGGGTCAATGAGCAGTTCTTC.

This clonotype was seen a handful of times. The chain links TRBV5-1 to TRBJ1-2; tentatively, D is TRBD1 (5 bases). V dropped 4 bases and J dropped 2 bases, with 15 bases sitting between them. Per the germline V gene, CDR1 is SGHRS and CDR2 is YFSETQ. This CDR3 has 15 amino acids. CDR3 residues: CASSLVGTLNYGYTF. CDR3 DNA sequence: TGCGCCAGCAGCCTCGTAGGGACCCTGAACTATGGCTACACCTTC.

This clonotype was detected only a few times. The genes are TRBV28 and TRBJ2-2; D is possibly TRBD2 (6 bases). Germline V CDR1 and CDR2: MDHEN, SYDVKM. Trimming took 8 bases from V and 5 from J, leaving 15 bases between them. The length of the CDR3 is 14 residues. The CDR3 protein is CASRRQGGTGELFF. Written as DNA, the CDR3 is TGTGCCAGCCGAAGGCAGGGAGGTACCGGGGAGCTGTTTTTT.

This clonotype was counted only a few times. The rearrangement joins TRBV20-1 to TRBJ2-1; D gene uncertain. Germline assignment: CDR1 DFQATT and CDR2 SNEGSKA (reference sequence). This CDR3 has 14 residues. Trimming stripped 0 bases from V and 2 bases from J, with 8 bases between. CDR3 region: CSARDDRTYNEQFF. As DNA, the CDR3 is TGCAGTGCTAGAGATGACCGCACCTACAATGAGCAGTTCTTC.

This clonotype showed up just a few times. The gene calls are TRBV7-2 and TRBJ2-2, with TRBD1 matching over 7 bases. This CDR3 is 15 amino acids long. V was clipped by 6 bases and J by 7 bases; unmatched bases: 11. CDR1 is SGHTA and CDR2 is FQGNSA in the germline V gene. The CDR3 bases are TGTGCCAGCAGGAAAGCCGGGACAGCCGGCGGGGAGCTGTTTTTT. It is translated as CASRKAGTAGGELFF. Variable domain in full (rest from reference TRBV7-2 and TRBJ2-2): GAGVSQSPSNKVTEKGKDVELRCDPISGHTALYWYRQSLGQGLEFLIYFQGNSAPDKSGLPSDRFSAERTGGSVSTLTIQRTQQEDSAVYLCASRKAGTAGGELFFGEGSRLTVL.

The chain employs TRBV20-1 and TRBJ1-3; D perhaps matches TRBD1 (6 bases). V was shortened by 0 bases and J by 0 bases, with 18 bases between the two germline ends. The CDR3 is made up of 18 amino acids. The germline gives CDR1 DFQATT, CDR2 SNEGSKA (reference sequence). CDR3 sequence (DNA): TGCAGTGCTAGAGAACAGGGCATGGGGTCCAGCTCTGGAAACACCATATATTTT. Encoded protein: CSAREQGMGSSSGNTIYF.

The genes are TRBV14 and TRBJ2-3; a possible D gene is TRBD2 (5 bases). Germline V lookup: CDR1 SGHDN, CDR2 FVKESK. This CDR3 comprises 15 residues. With 4 bases removed from V and 4 bases from J, the gap between germline ends came to 15 bases. The CDR3 DNA sequence: TGTGCCAGCAGCCCTCGTCTGGGGAGAGCAGATACGCAGTATTTT. It encodes CASSPRLGRADTQYF.

This clonotype came up a few times. The V call is TRBV11-3, the J call TRBJ1-1, with 9 bases that match TRBD1. Germline CDR1 reads SGHNT; CDR2 reads YENEEA. The CDR3 sequence is 14 residues long. Trimming cost V 1 base and J 11 bases; bases outside gene matches: 8. The CDR3 spells CASSLVGQGSLAFF. The CDR3 coding sequence is TGTGCCAGCAGCTTAGTTGGACAGGGGAGTCTGGCTTTCTTT.

This chain uses TRBV5-1 with TRBJ2-5; D may match TRBD1 or TRBD2 (5 bases each). Deletions cut 2 bases from V and 4 bases from J, with 9 bases between. CDR3 length: 13 residues. Germline V gives CDR1 SGHRS, CDR2 YFSETQ. CDR3 nucleotide sequence: TGCGCCAGCAGCTTCACAGGAGGAGAGACCCAGTACTTC. Translation gives CASSFTGGETQYF.

The rearrangement uses TRBV5-1 and TRBJ1-2; D call uncertain. The germline V gene has CDR1 SGHRS and CDR2 YFSETQ. V was pared by 3 bases and J by 6 bases, with 21 bases between. The CDR3 has 16 amino acids. The CDR3 region is CASSSPRVGQSNGYTF. DNA of the CDR3: TGCGCCAGCAGCTCGCCCCGGGTCGGGCAGAGCAATGGCTACACCTTC.

V is TRBV7-6 and J is TRBJ2-1; 9 positions match TRBD2. The CDR3 extends over 13 amino acids. Germline CDR1 is SGHVS and CDR2 is FNYEAQ. The J segment lost 8 bases and the V segment lost 7 bases, leaving 6 bases of the junction unmatched. CDR3 protein: CASTVAGVDEQFF. For the CDR3, the DNA is TGTGCCAGCACGGTAGCGGGAGTCGATGAGCAGTTCTTC.

There are a few counts of this clonotype. The genes are TRBV7-8 and TRBJ2-1, with D perhaps matching TRBD1 or TRBD2 (5 bases each). V lost 8 bases, J lost 7 bases, and 21 bases lay in between. This CDR3 is built from 15 residues. The germline CDR1 and CDR2 sequences are SGHVS and FQNEAQ. In nucleotides, the CDR3 is TGTGCCAGCTCCCTCCCCGTGGGGCCGGGGAATGAGCAGTTCTTC. Translation: CASSLPVGPGNEQFF.

The chain links TRBV18 to TRBJ1-2; the D is unclear. Germline-derived CDR1 and CDR2 are KGHSH and LQKENI. V was cut by 1 base and J by 0 bases, with 12 bases left in between. The CDR3 is 16 amino acids. DNA for the CDR3: TGTGCCAGCTCACCACGGACGAGGCCAGCTAACTATGGCTACACCTTC. It specifies CASSPRTRPANYGYTF.

V is TRBV4-3 and J is TRBJ2-1; 10 bases fit TRBD2. Per germline, CDR1 LGHNA and CDR2 YSLEER. This CDR3 region has 16 residues. The trim removed 5 bases at V and 7 bases at J, leaving 11 bases unmatched. The CDR3 region has the DNA TGCGCCAGCAGCACCGGGAGCGGGAGGGCGTTTAATGAGCAGTTCTTC. Amino acid sequence: CASSTGSGRAFNEQFF.

In its sample, this clonotype was seen a few times. V and J are TRBV7-6 and TRBJ2-2, with 7 positions matching TRBD2. CDR3 length: 16 amino acids. The V gene's germline CDR1 is SGHVS and CDR2 FNYEAQ. The trim removed 5 bases at V and 1 base at J, leaving 7 bases unmatched. The CDR3 DNA follows: TGTGCCAGCAGCCCCGGGGGGTTCAGGAACACCGGGGAGCTGTTTTTT. This sequence encodes CASSPGGFRNTGELFF.

This clonotype was observed a handful of times. The rearrangement links TRBV5-1 to TRBJ2-7, with 10 bases that match TRBD2. Germline lookup yields CDR1 SGHRS and CDR2 YFSETQ. Trimming took 2 bases from V and 3 from J; bases not matched to a gene: 5. The CDR3 extends over 15 amino acids. CDR3 sequence: CASSFPAGGVYEQYF. Written as DNA, the CDR3 is TGCGCCAGCAGCTTTCCAGCGGGAGGGGTCTACGAGCAGTACTTC.

This clonotype was seen a handful of times. The rearrangement links TRBV4-2 to TRBJ2-7, with TRBD2 matching over 9 bases. Germline-derived CDR1 and CDR2 are LGHNA and YNFKEQ. This CDR3 region has 16 residues. The J segment lost 2 bases and the V segment lost 0 bases, leaving 5 bases of the junction unmatched. The CDR3, as DNA: TGTGCCAGCAGCCAAGAAATCGGCGGGAGGGCCTACGAGCAGTACTTC. Translated, it gives CASSQEIGGRAYEQYF.

For this clonotype: Lacking the conserved final phenylalanine or tryptophan, this CDR3 likely reflects a read error. Because the CDR3's place on the DNA is in doubt, the DNA is left out and the CDR3 is given as listed by TCRdb. V usage is TRBV29-1 and J usage is TRBJ2-7. The CDR3 length equals 9 residues, ends included. In germline, CDR1 is SQVTM, CDR2 ANQGSEA. The chain's CDR3 is CSVDGWWGP.

This clonotype showed up just a few times. The chain couples TRBV7-2 to TRBJ2-7, with D possibly being TRBD1 or TRBD2 (5 bases each). Per the germline V gene, CDR1 is SGHTA and CDR2 is FQGNSA. The V end was cut by 2 bases, the J end by 2 bases, with 13 bases between. The CDR3 covers 15 residues. The DNA of the CDR3 is TGTGCCAGCAGCTTAACCCGGGACCGAGCCTACGAGCAGTACTTC. Its protein is CASSLTRDRAYEQYF.

In this sample, this clonotype turned up a few times. This chain uses TRBV10-3 with TRBJ1-1, with TRBD1 as a possible D gene (5 bases). Trimming removed 6 bases from V and 4 bases from J, with 18 bases in between. Germline V lookup: CDR1 ENHRY, CDR2 SYGVKD. The CDR3 is 15 amino acids. The CDR3, as DNA: TGTGCCATCAGAGACGTCAGGGACCTGGGCACTGAAGCTTTCTTT. Protein sequence: CAIRDVRDLGTEAFF.

This clonotype has only a few counts. J is TRBJ1-5 and V is TRBV4-1, with D possibly TRBD1 on 5 matching bases. The germline V and J ends were trimmed by 0 bases and 7 bases, with 13 bases remaining between them. This CDR3 region has 15 residues. From germline, CDR1 is MGHRA and CDR2 YSYEKL. DNA for the CDR3: TGCGCCAGCAGCCAAGATGGGGGTTCGGGGCAGCCCCAGCATTTT. Translating it yields CASSQDGGSGQPQHF.

There are a few counts of this clonotype. The chain recombines TRBV20-1 with TRBJ1-5; a possible D gene is TRBD1 (6 bases). CDR3 length: 12 residues. CDR1 DFQATT and CDR2 SNEGSKA come from the germline V gene (reference sequence). V was trimmed by 5 bases and J by 3 bases, leaving 8 bases between them. CDR3 amino acids: CSARGHNQPQHF. The CDR3 bases are TGCAGTGCTCGGGGACACAATCAGCCCCAGCATTTT.

This clonotype was counted only a few times. V gene TRBV19 combines with J gene TRBJ1-2; 10 bases line up with TRBD1. Germline V CDR1 and CDR2: LNHDA, SQIVND (reference sequence). V dropped 7 bases and J dropped 7; count of bases not matched to a gene: 12. The CDR3 has 15 amino acids. CDR3 amino acids: CASIPTGGRNTGYTF. CDR3 nucleotide sequence: TGTGCCAGTATCCCGACAGGGGGCCGAAATACTGGCTACACCTTC.

The CDR3, as DNA: TGTGCCACCAGTGACCGACAGACGGCGGATACGCAGTATTTT. Translated: CATSDRQTADTQYF. The J gene is TRBJ2-3, the V gene TRBV24-1; D perhaps matches TRBD1 (5 bases). V was cut by 4 bases and J by 6 bases, with 13 bases left in between. This CDR3 has 14 residues. Germline-derived CDR1 and CDR2 are KGHDR and SFDVKD.